The rows below give T cell receptor beta chains drawn from one sample of a study of cytomegalovirus exposure and HLA in healthy donors. Assay: immunoSEQ multiplex PCR; the TCRdb copy retains only in-frame clones and omits some. The sample includes fewer than 90,000 clones, more than 80% of them seen just once. Specimen: PBMCs. The receptors here all came from a human donor in good health. Both conserved end residues are part of each CDR3. Expanded clones get a size class; other rows say once, few or many, or leave the size out.

J | size | V | CDR3
TRBJ2-7 | - | TRBV6-4 | CASGPGTPPYEQYF
TRBJ2-7 | - | TRBV18 | CASSPNNGPGRVEQYF
TRBJ2-1 | - | TRBV7-2 | CASSSSGGPSNEQFF
TRBJ1-2 | - | TRBV7-7 | CAKFVRGGYTF
TRBJ1-2 | - | TRBV4-1 | CASSSGQGGGYGYTF
TRBJ1-2 | - | TRBV7-9 | CSSSPGYPGYTF
TRBJ1-3 | - | TRBV7-6 | CASSRGQGVGNTIYF
TRBJ2-4 | - | TRBV18 | CASSPPVGADIQYF
TRBJ2-2 | - | TRBV6-5 | CASTDSFNTGELFF
TRBJ1-3 | - | TRBV9 | CASSVDRGSGNTIYF
TRBJ1-3 | once | TRBV5-1 | CASSLEGARGWGNTIYF
TRBJ1-5 | - | TRBV10-3 | CATRDSPGKGNQPQHF
TRBJ2-3 | - | TRBV5-1 | CASSWGGQGTDTQYF
TRBJ1-2 | - | TRBV27 | CASSLYGQGTYGYTF
TRBJ2-3 | - | TRBV5-4 | CASTGVGARHTDTQYF
TRBJ2-7 | few | TRBV27 | CASSLSPRGTGRVEQYF
TRBJ2-2 | - | TRBV5-1 | CASSFSGGATGELFF
TRBJ1-6 | - | TRBV25-1 | CASSEYTGPNSPLHF
TRBJ1-1 | few | TRBV11-2 | CASRLRKQGRTEAFF
TRBJ1-1 | - | TRBV10-3 | CAIRGMEDTEAFF
TRBJ1-2 | - | TRBV27 | CASSLQGGFGYTF
TRBJ2-3 | - | TRBV12-5 | CASGLVREGVTQYF
TRBJ2-2 | - | TRBV2 | CASSADSVNTGELFF
TRBJ2-1 | - | TRBV9 | CASSVAATSGGLSSYNEQFF
TRBJ1-1 | - | TRBV19 | CATRDRGLAAPEAFF
TRBJ2-5 | - | TRBV6-1 | CASSEVGGGSQYF
TRBJ2-7 | - | TRBV28 | CASSLFGTPTYEQYF
TRBJ2-3 | few | TRBV6-1 | CATSSSAARTDTQYF
TRBJ1-1 | - | TRBV28 | CASSYYGVNTEAFF